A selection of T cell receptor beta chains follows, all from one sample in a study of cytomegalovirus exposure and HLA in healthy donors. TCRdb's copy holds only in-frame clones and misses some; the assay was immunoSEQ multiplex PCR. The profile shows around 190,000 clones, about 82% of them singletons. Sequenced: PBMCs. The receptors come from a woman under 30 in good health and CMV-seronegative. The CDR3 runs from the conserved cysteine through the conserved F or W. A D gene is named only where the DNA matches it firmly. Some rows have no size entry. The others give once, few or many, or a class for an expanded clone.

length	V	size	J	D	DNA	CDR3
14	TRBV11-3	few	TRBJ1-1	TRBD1	TGTGCCAGCAGCCCAGGAGGGGGCAACACTGAAGCTTTCTTT	CASSPGGGNTEAFF
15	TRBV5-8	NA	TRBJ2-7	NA	TGTGCCAGCAGCAAGGGCAGGGTTGCCCTCTACGAGCAGTACTTC	CASSKGRVALYEQYF
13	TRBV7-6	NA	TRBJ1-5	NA	TGTGCCAGCAGCCTATCGACAGATCAGCCCCAGCATTTT	CASSLSTDQPQHF
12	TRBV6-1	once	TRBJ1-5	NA	TGTGCCAGCAGTGAAATCGGTCAGCCCCAGCATTTT	CASSEIGQPQHF
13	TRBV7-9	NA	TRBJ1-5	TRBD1	TGTGCCAGCAGCGTCACAGGGGATCAGCCCCAGCATTTT	CASSVTGDQPQHF
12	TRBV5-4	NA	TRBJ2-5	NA	TGTGCCAGCAGCACATATAAAGAGACCCAGTACTTC	CASSTYKETQYF
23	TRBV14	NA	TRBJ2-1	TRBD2	TGTGCCAGCAGCCAAGAATCCGGACTAGCGGGAATACTAAGGGGAAACACCTACAATGAGCAGTTCTTC	CASSQESGLAGILRGNTYNEQFF
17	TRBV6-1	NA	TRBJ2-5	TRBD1	TGTGCCAGCAGTGCGAGGACAGGAACCACAATACAAGAGACCCAGTACTTC	CASSARTGTTIQETQYF
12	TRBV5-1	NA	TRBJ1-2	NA	TGCGCCAGCAGCTTGATGTCGAGCGGCTACACCTTC	CASSLMSSGYTF
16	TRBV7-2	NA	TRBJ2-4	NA	TGTGCCAGCAGCTTAGTGACGGGGAAAGCCAAAAACATTCAGTACTTC	CASSLVTGKAKNIQYF
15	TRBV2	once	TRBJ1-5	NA	TGTGCCAGCAGTGTAGGGACAATTAGCAATCAGCCCCAGCATTTT	CASSVGTISNQPQHF
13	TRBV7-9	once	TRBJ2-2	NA	TGTGCCAGCAGCGAGGGTAGTATCGGGGAGCTGTTTTTT	CASSEGSIGELFF
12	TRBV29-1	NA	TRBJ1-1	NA	TGCAGCACAGAACAAGTGAACACTGAAGCTTTCTTT	CSTEQVNTEAFF
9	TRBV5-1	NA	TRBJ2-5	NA	TGCGCCAGCCACTGTACCCAGTACTTC	CASHCTQYF
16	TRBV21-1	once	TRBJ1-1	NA	TGTGCCAGCAGATTACAGGGGGCGTGTAAGGGCACTGAAGCTTTCTTT	CASRLQGACKGTEAFF
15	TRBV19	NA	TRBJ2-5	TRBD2	TGTGCCAGCAGCGGTTTGGGACTAGCGGAGGAGACCCAGTACTTC	CASSGLGLAEETQYF
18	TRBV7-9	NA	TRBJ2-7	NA	TGTGCCAGCAGCTTAGCCTCATCTACTCAGGGAAGGAACTACGAGCAGTACTTC	CASSLASSTQGRNYEQYF
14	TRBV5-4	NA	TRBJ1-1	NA	TGTGCCAGCAGCCCACAGGGAGAGTACACTGAAGCTTTCTTT	CASSPQGEYTEAFF
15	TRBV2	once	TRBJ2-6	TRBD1	TGTGCCAGCGGGACAGGGGGCTCTGGGGCCAACGTCCTGACTTTC	CASGTGGSGANVLTF
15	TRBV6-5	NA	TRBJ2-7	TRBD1	TGTGCCAGCAGTGGCCCGGGACAGGGTGCCTACGAGCAGTACTTC	CASSGPGQGAYEQYF
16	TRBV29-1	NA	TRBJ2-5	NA	TGCAGCGTTGAAGATGAATTGCGCAGGAATCAAGAGACCCAGTACTTC	CSVEDELRRNQETQYF
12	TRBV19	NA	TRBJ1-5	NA	TGTGCCAGTAGTCCCAGGCGTCAGCCCCAGCATTTT	CASSPRRQPQHF
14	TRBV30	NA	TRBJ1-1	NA	TGTGCCTGGATGGCAGGGTTTATTGACACTGAAGCTTTCTTT	CAWMAGFIDTEAFF
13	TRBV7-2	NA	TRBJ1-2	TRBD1	TGTGCCAGCAGCTCAGGGGGCGACTATGGCTACACCTTC	CASSSGGDYGYTF
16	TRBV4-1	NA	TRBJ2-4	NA	TGCGCCAGCAGCCCCCAGGCGGGGCTAGCCAAAAACATTCAGTACTTC	CASSPQAGLAKNIQYF
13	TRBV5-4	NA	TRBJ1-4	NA	TGTGCCAGCAGCTCTATGCTTAATGAAAAACTGTTTTTT	CASSSMLNEKLFF
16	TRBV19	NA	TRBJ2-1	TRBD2	TGTGCCAGTAGTATACTATCGGGGGGTGACGGAAATGAGCAGTTCTTC	CASSILSGGDGNEQFF
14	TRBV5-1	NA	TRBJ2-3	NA	TGCGCCAGCAGCTTGGGGCTTAGCACAGATACGCAGTATTTT	CASSLGLSTDTQYF
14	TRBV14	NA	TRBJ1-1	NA	TGTGCCAGCAGCCAATTTCTCGGTAAATCTGAAGCTTTCTTT	CASSQFLGKSEAFF
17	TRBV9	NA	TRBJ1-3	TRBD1	TGTGCCAGCAGCGGGTGGACAGGGGGCGTCCCCGGAAACACCATATATTTT	CASSGWTGGVPGNTIYF
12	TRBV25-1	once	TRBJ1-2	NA	TGTGCCAGCTCTCAGGCTAACTATGGCTACACCTTC	CASSQANYGYTF
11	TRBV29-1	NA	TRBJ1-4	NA	TGCAGCGTTTCCAGGGCTGAAAAACTGTTTTTT	CSVSRAEKLFF
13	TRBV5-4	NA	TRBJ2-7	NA	TGTGCCAGCAGCCCCCTAAGCTCCTACGAGCAGTACTTC	CASSPLSSYEQYF
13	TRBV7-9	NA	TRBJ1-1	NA	TGTGCCAGCAGCTTATTAGAGAACACTGAAGCTTTCTTT	CASSLLENTEAFF
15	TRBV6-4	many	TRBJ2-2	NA	TGTGCCAGCAGTGACCCGGACAAAACCACCGGGGAGCTGTTTTTT	CASSDPDKTTGELFF
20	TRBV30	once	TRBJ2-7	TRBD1	TGTGCCTGGAGTGGGATCCGGACAGGGTGGGGGTTAACGGGGTCCTACGAGCAGTACTTC	CAWSGIRTGWGLTGSYEQYF
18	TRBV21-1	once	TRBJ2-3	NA	TGTGCCAGCAGCGCATCTAAAGGGACTAGCGGGAGCGCAGATACGCAGTATTTT	CASSASKGTSGSADTQYF
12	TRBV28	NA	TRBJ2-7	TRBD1	TGTGCCACTAGGGGACAGGGCCACGAGCAGTACTTC	CATRGQGHEQYF
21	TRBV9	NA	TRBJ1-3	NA	TGTGCCAGCAGCGCCGGGCTAGACAGGCTCTCGGTCCTCAGCTCTGGAAACACCATATATTTT	CASSAGLDRLSVLSSGNTIYF
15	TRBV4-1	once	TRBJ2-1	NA	TGCGCCAGCAGCCAGTATAGGAGCTCCTACAATGAGCAGTTCTTC	CASSQYRSSYNEQFF
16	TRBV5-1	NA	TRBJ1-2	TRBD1	TGCGCCAGCAGCCATACCACAGGGGGCGATAACTATGGCTACACCTTC	CASSHTTGGDNYGYTF
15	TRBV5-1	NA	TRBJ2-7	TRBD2	TGCGCCAGCCGTACCGGGACTAGCGGTCCCTACGAGCAGTACTTC	CASRTGTSGPYEQYF
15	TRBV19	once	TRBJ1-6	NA	TGTGCCAGTAGTATCACGGACCGGGGGGTTTCACCCCTCCACTTT	CASSITDRGVSPLHF
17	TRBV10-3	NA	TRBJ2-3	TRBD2	TGTGCCACCAGGGGCGCGGGGGGCAGGGAGGACACAGATACGCAGTATTTT	CATRGAGGREDTDTQYF
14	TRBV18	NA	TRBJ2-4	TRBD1	TGTGCCAGCTCACCTACCGGACAGGGAAACATTCAGTACTTC	CASSPTGQGNIQYF
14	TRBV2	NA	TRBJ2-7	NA	TGTGCCAGCAACCAGGACAGCTTACCTTACGAGCAGTACTTC	CASNQDSLPYEQYF
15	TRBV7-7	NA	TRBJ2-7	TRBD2	TGTGCCAGCAGCTCAGGCTCGACTAGCAGTCACGAGCAGTACTTC	CASSSGSTSSHEQYF
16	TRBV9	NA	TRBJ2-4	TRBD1	TGTGCCAGCAGCACCAGGACAGGGGTTGGGAAAAACATTCAGTACTTC	CASSTRTGVGKNIQYF
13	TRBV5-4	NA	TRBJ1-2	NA	TGTGCCAGCCGCATTTGGGGGGAATTGGGCTACACCTTC	CASRIWGELGYTF
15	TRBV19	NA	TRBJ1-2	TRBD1	TGTGCCAGTAGTGAGCTGACAGGGGGCGGCCGTGGCTACACCTTC	CASSELTGGGRGYTF
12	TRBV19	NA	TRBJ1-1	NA	TGTGCCAGCCGTCAGGTGCCTGGTGAAGCTTTCTTT	CASRQVPGEAFF
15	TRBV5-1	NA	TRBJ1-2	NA	TGCGCCAGCAGCTTGGCGACAGCCCCGCCTAATGGCTACACCTTC	CASSLATAPPNGYTF